This T cell receptor (beta chain) was sequenced during a study of T cell changes during pregnancy in multiple sclerosis. CDR3 length: 15 amino acids. The V gene lost 1 base and the J gene lost 5 bases, with 12 bases spanning the gap. Looked up from germline, CDR1 is SGHTA and CDR2 is FQGNSA. The table came from immunoSEQ multiplex PCR; TCRdb's copy has only in-frame clones and leaves some out. The sample includes 50,000 to 75,000 clones, 80% to 95% of them seen just once. The sequencing used peripheral blood, collected in the third trimester of pregnancy. This clonotype was sampled from a female donor in good health, enrolled as a control in a pregnancy study. This chain connects TRBV7-2 to TRBJ2-1; D is possibly TRBD2 (5 bases). The CDR3, as DNA: TGTGCCAGCAGCTTAGACAAGCGGCGGAACAATGAGCAGTTCTTC. It encodes CASSLDKRRNNEQFF.